The 14 T cell receptor beta chains reported below all come from one sample, sequenced in a study of blood T cell repertoires in COVID-19. The assay was immunoSEQ multiplex PCR, and TCRdb's table has in-frame clones only and misses some. The sample records 40,000 or so clones, 84% being singletons. The sample comprised peripheral blood. These receptors were collected from a man aged 55 to 69 with COVID-19, enrolled during active disease.

The chain links TRBV27 to TRBJ1-2; possibly TRBD1 for D (5 bases). Germline values: CDR1 MNHEY, CDR2 SMNVEV (reference sequence). This CDR3 has 15 amino acids. V dropped 3 bases and J dropped 7 bases, with 18 bases sitting between them. CDR3 nucleotide sequence: TGTGCCAGCAGTTTCGCAGGGTCCGGTTTTGGTGGCTACACCTTC. Protein: CASSFAGSGFGGYTF.

V gene TRBV5-1 combines with J gene TRBJ1-2; D possibly corresponds to TRBD1 (6 bases). This CDR3 is 15 amino acids long. CDR1 and CDR2 (germline): SGHRS, YFSETQ. The V end was cut by 4 bases, the J end by 6 bases, with 19 bases between. The CDR3 loop reads CASSLRTEALDGYTF. In DNA form, the CDR3 reads TGCGCCAGCAGCCTCAGGACAGAGGCGCTTGATGGCTACACCTTC.

The genes are TRBV2 and TRBJ2-2; no firm D call. Trimming cost V 5 bases and J 9 bases, with 10 bases left between them. Per the germline V gene, CDR1 is SNHLY and CDR2 is FYNNEI. CDR3 size: 12 residues. The CDR3 loop reads CASSKSDRELFF. CDR3 nucleotide sequence: TGTGCCAGCAGTAAGAGCGATCGGGAGCTGTTTTTT.

This chain uses TRBV6-6 with TRBJ2-7; TRBD2 agrees at 9 bases. The CDR3 length is 16 residues. In germline, CDR1 is MNHNY, CDR2 SVGAGI (reference sequence). After removal of 0 bases from V and 2 bases from J, the junction contained 5 bases not matched to a gene. The CDR3 is CASSYSASGTPYEQYF. CDR3 bases: TGTGCCAGCAGTTACTCGGCTAGCGGGACCCCCTACGAGCAGTACTTC.

This clone was counted between two and nine times. The chain carries TRBV24-1 and TRBJ1-5; D is unclear. This CDR3 is 12 amino acids long. Germline CDR1 reads KGHDR; CDR2 reads SFDVKD. V was shortened by 7 bases and J by 3 bases, with 6 bases between the two germline ends. This chain's CDR3 is CATRRHNQPQHF. The CDR3 nucleotides read TGTGCCACCAGGCGCCACAATCAGCCCCAGCATTTT.

The chain links TRBV9 to TRBJ1-2, with D unclear. The CDR3 runs 16 residues. The germline CDR1 and CDR2 sequences are SGDLS and YYNGEE. V was clipped by 0 bases and J by 5 bases, with 17 bases between them. The CDR3 loop is CASSVAYDPGRYGYTF. The CDR3 bases are TGTGCCAGCAGCGTAGCTTACGACCCCGGCAGGTATGGCTACACCTTC. The whole variable domain, filled in from reference TRBV9 and TRBJ1-2, reads DSGVTQTPKHLITATGQRVTLRCSPRSGDLSVYWYQQSLDQGLQFLIQYYNGEERAKGNILERFSAQQFPDLHSELNLSSLELGDSALYFCASSVAYDPGRYGYTFGSGTRLTVV.

The J gene is TRBJ2-7, the V gene TRBV2; D gene unclear. Trimming pared 4 bases from V and 4 bases from J, leaving 5 bases between. Looked up from germline, CDR1 is SNHLY and CDR2 is FYNNEI. The CDR3 has 11 residues. CDR3 in amino acids: CASSVLYEQYF. CDR3 sequence (DNA): TGTGCCAGCAGTGTCCTGTACGAGCAGTACTTC.

V usage is TRBV6-6 and J usage is TRBJ1-4; D is unresolved. The germline V and J ends were trimmed by 2 bases and 2 bases, with 12 bases remaining between them. CDR3 length equals 16 residues. Per germline, CDR1 MNHNY and CDR2 SVGAGI (reference sequence). The CDR3 protein is CASSYPPTGTNEKLFF. CDR3 in DNA: TGTGCCAGCAGTTACCCCCCCACCGGGACTAATGAAAAACTGTTTTTT.

This rearrangement joins TRBV5-5 to TRBJ1-4; tentative D call: TRBD1 (5 bases). This CDR3 spans 15 amino acids. Per germline, CDR1 SGHKS and CDR2 YYEKEE (reference sequence). The V and J ends lost 4 bases and 8 bases respectively, with 18 bases between them. CDR3 nucleotides: TGTGCCAGCAGCGGACTACAGGCCCTGGGCGAAAAACTGTTTTTT. Protein product: CASSGLQALGEKLFF.

This clone was observed a few times. This chain links TRBV28 with TRBJ1-2; 7 nucleotides align to TRBD1. This CDR3 is built from 13 residues. Germline V gene sequence: CDR1 MDHEN, CDR2 SYDVKM. J lost 8 bases, V lost 5 bases, and 8 bases had no gene match. The CDR3 spells CASSPRGVGGYTF. CDR3 DNA: TGTGCCAGCAGTCCCAGGGGGGTGGGCGGCTACACCTTC.

This clone has a single count. The chain carries TRBV4-1 and TRBJ1-1; D might be TRBD1 (6 bases). CDR3 size: 16 residues. Germline V gene lookup returns CDR1 MGHRA and CDR2 YSYEKL. The ends were cut back, 0 bases at V and 2 bases at J, with 13 bases in the middle. In DNA, the CDR3 is TGCGCCAGCAGCCAAGAAAGAAGGGGGGGAAACACTGAAGCTTTCTTT. This encodes CASSQERRGGNTEAFF.

The gene calls are TRBV11-2 and TRBJ1-1; TRBD1 matches at 7 bases. V lost 6 bases, J lost 1 base, and 5 bases stayed unmatched. Germline CDR1 is SGHAT and CDR2 is FQNNGV. This CDR3 has 14 amino acids. The CDR3 sequence is CASRDRASNTEAFF. CDR3 nucleotides: TGTGCCAGCAGAGACAGGGCATCGAACACTGAAGCTTTCTTT.

J is TRBJ2-1 and V is TRBV19, with 9 bases matching TRBD2. The CDR3 runs 17 residues. V lost 2 bases to trimming and J lost 7 bases; unmatched junction nucleotides: 12. In germline, CDR1 is LNHDA, CDR2 SQIVND (reference sequence). CDR3 nucleotide sequence: TGTGCCAGTAGTATAAGTCGCGGGAGCGGGAGGAGTAATGAGCAGTTCTTC. Its translation is CASSISRGSGRSNEQFF.

V usage is TRBV25-1 and J usage is TRBJ2-7; TRBD2 might be the D (6 bases). Germline lookup yields CDR1 MGHDK and CDR2 SYGVNS. The CDR3 is 11 amino acids. The germline V and J ends were trimmed by 5 bases and 4 bases, with 6 bases remaining between them. This chain's CDR3 is CASSRGYEQYF. CDR3 nucleotides: TGTGCCAGCAGTCGGGGGTACGAGCAGTACTTC.